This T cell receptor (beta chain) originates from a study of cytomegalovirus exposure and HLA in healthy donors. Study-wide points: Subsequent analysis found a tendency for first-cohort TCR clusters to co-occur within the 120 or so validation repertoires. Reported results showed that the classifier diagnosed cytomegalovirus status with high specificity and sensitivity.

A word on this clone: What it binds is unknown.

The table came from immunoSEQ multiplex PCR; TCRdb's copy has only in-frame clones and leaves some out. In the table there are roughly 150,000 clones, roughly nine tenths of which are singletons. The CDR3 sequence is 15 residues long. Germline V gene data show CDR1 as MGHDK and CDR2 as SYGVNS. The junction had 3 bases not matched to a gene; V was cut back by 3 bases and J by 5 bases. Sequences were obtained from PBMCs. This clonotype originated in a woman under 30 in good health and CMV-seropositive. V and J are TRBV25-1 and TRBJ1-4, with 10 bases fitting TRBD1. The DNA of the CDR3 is TGTGCCAGCAGTGATACGACAGGGGGCAATGAAAAACTGTTTTTT. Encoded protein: CASSDTTGGNEKLFF.